What follows are 4 T cell receptor beta chains derived from one specimen sequenced in a study of HIV-infected patients and healthy controls. Alpha and beta constant-region primers primed reverse transcription of around 500 ng RNA. Alpha and beta chain libraries were made separately by chain-specific third strand synthesis with multiplexing indices. TCRdb ran MiXCR on the 5' RACE reads and lists one entry per CDR3 protein. This sample has about 5,800 distinct CDR3 sequences, with about 9.4% found just once. No cell fractionation was done, so the repertoire covers all unsorted peripheral blood T cells. The starting material was blood, obtained before antiretroviral therapy. The source is an adult with HIV infection.

In its sample, this clonotype ranks as medium-sized (0.01 to 0.1%). The V and J genes are TRBV6-6 and TRBJ1-2; D is unclear. The CDR3 is 14 amino acids. V was clipped by 5 bases and J by 4 bases, with 14 bases between them. Germline V lookup: CDR1 MNHNY, CDR2 SVGAGI (reference sequence). CDR3 bases: TGTGCCAGCAGTCCCCTAGCCGGGTCCTATGGCTACACCTTC. Its protein product is CASSPLAGSYGYTF.

By its share, this clonotype is medium-sized. This rearrangement joins TRBV7-2 to TRBJ1-2, with D possibly being TRBD1 (5 bases). From germline, CDR1 is SGHTA and CDR2 FQGNSA. CDR3 length: 14 amino acids. Trimming shortened V by 2 bases and J by 0 bases, and 7 bases separated the two germline ends. CDR3 bases: TGTGCCAGCAGCTTAACAGGTCCTAACTATGGCTACACCTTC. Protein sequence: CASSLTGPNYGYTF.

This clonotype has ten or more counts. The rearrangement uses TRBV20-1 and TRBJ1-1, with D perhaps TRBD1 (5 bases). V lost 4 bases to trimming and J lost 6 bases, with 24 bases between them. Germline CDR1 is DFQATT and CDR2 is SNEGSKA (reference sequence). The CDR3 contains 16 residues. In nucleotides, the CDR3 is TGCAGTGCTACCCCATTTGAGGGGAGGGGTGGGCCTGAAGCTTTCTTT. Translation: CSATPFEGRGGPEAFF.

This chain links TRBV20-1 with TRBJ2-7; possible D gene TRBD1, 5 bases. The germline gives CDR1 DFQATT, CDR2 SNEGSKA (reference sequence). V dropped 5 bases and J dropped 2 bases, with 13 bases sitting between them. The CDR3 runs 13 residues. The CDR3 here is CSAHNRRTYEQYF. The CDR3 DNA sequence: TGCAGTGCTCACAACAGGCGGACCTACGAGCAGTACTTC.